The next 10 T cell receptor beta chains were all read from a single sample in a study of blood T cell repertoires in COVID-19 (dated by TCRdb to 2019 to 2021). The method behind the library was the immunoSEQ multiplex PCR assay. TCRdb re-hosts the immuneACCESS table, in-frame sequences only. Its copies lack some clones; in the studies checked, an unresolved V gene accounts for under half of them, and the cause for the rest is not known. This sample comprises about 200,000 clones, 65% to 90% of them detected only once. Clones ranked in the top ten supply roughly 5.7% of the sample. Sequenced material: peripheral blood. These receptors came from an elderly man with acute or convalescent COVID-19.

The chain combines TRBV28 with TRBJ2-7, with a weak D call TRBD1 (6 bases). CDR1 and CDR2 (germline): MDHEN, SYDVKM. The CDR3 length is 15 residues. The V end was cut by 6 bases, the J end by 0 bases, with 15 bases between. The CDR3 DNA sequence: TGTGCCAGCAGCACACGACAGGAAAGCTCCTACGAGCAGTACTTC. This encodes CASSTRQESSYEQYF.

The J gene is TRBJ1-2, the V gene TRBV28, with 9 bases identical to TRBD1. The V gene's germline CDR1 is MDHEN and CDR2 SYDVKM. V gave up 6 bases and J gave up 0 bases; unmatched junction bases: 2. This CDR3 has 14 residues. The CDR3 nucleotides read TGTGCCAGCAGGGGGACAGGGACTAACTATGGCTACACCTTC. Translating it yields CASRGTGTNYGYTF.

This clone was recorded once. The junction departs from germline at one end; a sequencing error may be responsible. This chain joins TRBV7-7 and TRBJ2-1, with 9 bases that match TRBD2. CDR1 is SSHAT and CDR2 is FNYEAQ in the germline V gene (reference sequence). The length of the CDR3 is 17 residues. The CDR3 protein is CASSLKPLGGRDNEQFF. In DNA form, the CDR3 reads TGTGCTAGCAGCTTAAAACCCCTAGGCGGGAGGGATAATGAGCAGTTCTTC.

The chain employs TRBV18 and TRBJ1-1; D gene unclear. The CDR3 has 12 residues. Germline V lookup: CDR1 KGHSH, CDR2 LQKENI. The V end lost 1 base, the J end lost 7 bases, and 7 bases lay between the germline ends. The CDR3 is CASSPRALEAFF. Here the CDR3 DNA reads TGTGCCAGCTCACCACGGGCCCTTGAAGCTTTCTTT. The variable domain in full, completed from reference TRBV18 and TRBJ1-1, reads NAGVMQNPRHLVRRRGQEARLRCSPMKGHSHVYWYRQLPEEGLKFMVYLQKENIIDESGMPKERFSAEFPKEGPSILRIQQVVRGDSAAYFCASSPRALEAFFGQGTRLTVV.

The V gene is TRBV3-1 (or the pseudogene TRBV3-2), the J gene TRBJ2-2; 7 bases map to TRBD1. Trimming removed 4 bases from V and 5 bases from J; junction bases left unmatched: 7. This CDR3 has 15 amino acids. CDR1 and CDR2 (germline): LGHDT, YNNKEL (reference sequence). The CDR3 reads CASSLHNRGTGELFF. Here the CDR3 DNA reads TGTGCCAGCAGCCTCCATAACAGGGGAACCGGGGAGCTGTTTTTT.

The rearrangement uses TRBV19 and TRBJ2-5; 7 positions agree with TRBD1. Germline CDR1 is LNHDA and CDR2 is SQIVND (reference sequence). This CDR3 has 17 amino acids. V lost 5 bases and J lost 5; bases outside the gene matches: 17. The CDR3 region has the DNA TGTGCCAGTAGTTTGCGAGGGACAGTCCATTCGGGCGAGACCCAGTACTTC. Protein sequence: CASSLRGTVHSGETQYF. The whole variable domain, filled in from reference TRBV19 and TRBJ2-5, reads DGGITQSPKYLFRKEGQNVTLSCEQNLNHDAMYWYRQDPGQGLRLIYYSQIVNDFQKGDIAEGYSVSREKKESFPLTVTSAQKNPTAFYLCASSLRGTVHSGETQYFGPGTRLLVL.

This clone was observed a few times. V is TRBV10-3 and J is TRBJ1-1; D gene uncertain. Trimming removed 0 bases at V and 3 bases at J, with 8 bases between. The CDR3 is 14 residues long. In germline, CDR1 is ENHRY, CDR2 SYGVKD. The CDR3 protein is CAISESTGYTEAFF. The CDR3 DNA follows: TGTGCCATCAGTGAGTCTACCGGGTACACTGAAGCTTTCTTT.

The chain recombines TRBV16 with TRBJ1-3; possible D gene TRBD1, 6 bases. V was trimmed by 0 bases and J by 3 bases, leaving 12 bases between them. The CDR3 contains 16 residues. Germline CDR1 is KGHSY and CDR2 is FQNENV. CDR3 sequence: CASSQSAPGVGNTIYF. In nucleotides, the CDR3 is TGTGCCAGCAGCCAATCGGCCCCAGGGGTTGGAAACACCATATATTTT.

The chain links TRBV3-1 (or the pseudogene TRBV3-2) to TRBJ2-7; 9 nucleotides match TRBD1. With V trimmed by 0 bases and J by 3 bases, 3 bases remained unmatched. Germline CDR1 is LGHDT and CDR2 is YNNKEL (reference sequence). CDR3 length equals 15 residues. The CDR3 loop is CASSQDLGQGYEQYF. The CDR3 bases are TGTGCCAGCAGCCAAGACTTGGGACAGGGCTACGAGCAGTACTTC.

The chain joins TRBV7-8 to TRBJ2-1, with D perhaps matching TRBD2 (6 bases). Germline lookup yields CDR1 SGHVS and CDR2 FQNEAQ. The V end was cut by 1 base, the J end by 10 bases, with 17 bases between. There are 15 residues in the CDR3. This CDR3 reads CASSLGASAAEEQFF. The DNA of the CDR3 is TGTGCCAGCAGCTTAGGGGCTAGCGCCGCCGAGGAGCAGTTCTTC.